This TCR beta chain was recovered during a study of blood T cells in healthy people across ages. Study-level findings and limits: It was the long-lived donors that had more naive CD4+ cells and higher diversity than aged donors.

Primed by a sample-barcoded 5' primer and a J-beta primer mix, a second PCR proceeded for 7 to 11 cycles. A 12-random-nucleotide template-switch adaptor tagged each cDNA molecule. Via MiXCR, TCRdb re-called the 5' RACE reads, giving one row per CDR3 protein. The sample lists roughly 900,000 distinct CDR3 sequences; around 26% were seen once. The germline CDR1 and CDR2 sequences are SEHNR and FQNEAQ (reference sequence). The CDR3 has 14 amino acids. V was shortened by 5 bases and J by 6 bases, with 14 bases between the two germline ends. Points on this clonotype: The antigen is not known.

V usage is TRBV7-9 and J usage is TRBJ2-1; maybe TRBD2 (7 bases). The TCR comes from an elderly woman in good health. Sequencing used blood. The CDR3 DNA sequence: TGTGCCAGCAGCCCACTGGGGGGGCCCAATGAGCAGTTCTTC. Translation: CASSPLGGPNEQFF.